The 21 T cell receptor beta chains given below trace back to one sample, sequenced in a study of T cell clonality in common variable immunodeficiency. Profiling relied on immunoSEQ multiplex PCR, and the TCRdb table lists in-frame clones only, not all of them. This table holds some 42,000 clones with no singletons; the top ten claim about 1.3%. The sequenced material came from peripheral blood mononuclear cells. The receptor set was obtained from a person between 18 and 75 years old in good health.

With regard to this clone: The read halts 3 residues ahead of the CDR3 end, with the missing end drawn from the germline J gene. V usage is TRBV2 and J usage is TRBJ2-5, with 11 bases fitting TRBD2. The CDR3 spans 17 residues. Germline-derived CDR1 and CDR2 are SNHLY and FYNNEI. Trimming took 1 base from V and 5 from J; bases not matched to a gene: 9. CDR3 bases read: TGTGCCAGCAGTGAAGTTCTACTAGCGGGAGAGGGTGAGACC. It specifies CASSEVLLAGEGET. The whole CDR3 reads CASSEVLLAGEGETQYF.

The CDR3 DNA, read in part, is TGTGCCAGCAGCCCCCCCAGCGGGGTGGGTTATAATTCACCC. Translating gives CASSPPSGVGYNSP. The whole CDR3 reads CASSPPSGVGYNSPLHF. The V gene is TRBV7-8, the J gene TRBJ1-6; D is unclear. The read stops 3 residues short of the end of the CDR3; the missing end is completed from the germline J gene. Germline CDR1 SGHVS, CDR2 FQNEAQ. This CDR3 is 17 amino acids long. Trimming removed 5 bases from V and 4 bases from J, with 18 bases in between.

This clone was seen ten or more times. The read stops 3 residues short of the end of the CDR3; the missing end is completed from the germline J gene. V is TRBV7-2 and J is TRBJ2-7, with TRBD2 identical over 8 bases. The germline CDR1 and CDR2 sequences are SGHTA and FQGNSA. The CDR3 extends over 15 amino acids. J gave up 0 bases and V 6 bases, and 7 bases lay outside the gene matches. This chain's CDR3 is CASSLELAASYEQYF. CDR3 DNA, as far as it was read: TGTGCCAGCAGTCTCGAACTAGCGGCCTCCTACGAG. The full variable domain, its missing parts supplied by reference TRBV7-2 and TRBJ2-7, is GAGVSQSPSNKVTEKGKDVELRCDPISGHTALYWYRQSLGQGLEFLIYFQGNSAPDKSGLPSDRFSAERTGGSVSTLTIQRTQQEDSAVYLCASSLELAASYEQYFGPGTRLTVT.

This clone came up many times. The CDR3 end lies 3 residues beyond the end of the read and is filled in from the germline J gene. This rearrangement joins TRBV28 to TRBJ2-1; 8 bases match TRBD2. J was trimmed by 2 bases and V by 5 bases; bases with no gene match: 14. CDR1 and CDR2 from the germline V gene are MDHEN and SYDVKM. This CDR3 is 18 amino acids long. CDR3 bases read: TGTGCCAGCAGTCCAACCGGGACTAGGGGGGGGACCTACAATGAG. The encoded protein is CASSPTGTRGGTYNE. The CDR3 reads in full as CASSPTGTRGGTYNEQFF.

Ten or more counts support this clone. Incomplete CDR3 DNA: TGTGCCAGCAGTTTATTTTCCAGGGGTGACACTGAA. This sequence encodes CASSLFSRGDTE. From start to end, the CDR3 is CASSLFSRGDTEAFF. The chain joins TRBV28 to TRBJ1-1; TRBD1 is a possible D gene (6 bases). The sequenced fragment ends 3 residues before the CDR3 boundary, so the rest is inferred from the germline J gene. The ends were cut back, 1 base at V and 3 bases at J, with 12 bases in the middle. CDR3 length: 15 amino acids. CDR1 is MDHEN, CDR2 SYDVKM, per germline.

Remarks on this clone: The CDR3 end lies 3 residues beyond the end of the read and is filled in from the germline J gene. J is TRBJ1-1 and V is TRBV18; tentatively, D is TRBD1 (5 bases). Germline V lookup: CDR1 KGHSH, CDR2 LQKENI. With 3 bases removed from V and 1 base from J, the gap between germline ends came to 6 bases. The length of the CDR3 is 13 residues. Here the CDR3 reads CASSPTGNTEAFF. Partial CDR3 DNA: TGTGCCAGCTCACCTACAGGGAACACTGAA.

This clone was observed at least ten times. The sequenced fragment ends 3 residues before the CDR3 boundary, so the rest is inferred from the germline J gene. This chain links TRBV5-1 with TRBJ2-5, with 8 bases that match TRBD2. After removal of 2 bases from V and 3 bases from J, the junction contained 3 bases not matched to a gene. Germline-derived CDR1 and CDR2 are SGHRS and YFSETQ. The CDR3 sequence is 14 residues long. CDR3 sequence: CASSFLLAEETQYF. Partial CDR3 DNA: TGCGCCAGCAGCTTTTTACTAGCGGAAGAGACC.

This clone was recorded at least ten times. The read is 3 residues too short to cover the CDR3 end, so that end is filled in from the germline J gene. This chain uses TRBV6-2 or TRBV6-3 with TRBJ2-3; TRBD2 matches at 7 bases. V shed 6 bases, J shed 0 bases, and the junction held 6 bases outside the gene matches. Germline V gives CDR1 MNHEY, CDR2 SVGEGT. This CDR3 comprises 15 residues. CDR3 region: CASSGGSGSTDTQYF. Partial CDR3 DNA: TGTGCCAGCAGCGGGGGTAGCGGGAGCACAGATACG.

This clone was observed many times. The read halts 3 residues ahead of the CDR3 end, with the missing end drawn from the germline J gene. The rearrangement links TRBV7-3 to TRBJ2-7; 11 bases are shared with TRBD2. Trimming at V came to 6 bases and at J to 4 bases, leaving 8 bases not matched to a gene. Per the germline V gene, CDR1 is SGHTA and CDR2 is FQGTGA. This CDR3 is built from 15 residues. The part of the CDR3 DNA that was read is TGTGCCAGCAGTCCTACTAGCGGGAGTCTATACGAG. Amino acids: CASSPTSGSLYE. The CDR3 as a whole reads CASSPTSGSLYEQYF.

This clone came up many times. Read sequence stops 3 residues before the CDR3 end, and the germline J gene provides the missing end. The chain has TRBV20-1 and TRBJ2-1; 9 nucleotides align to TRBD2. This CDR3 has 14 amino acids. CDR1 DFQATT and CDR2 SNEGSKA come from the germline V gene (reference sequence). V lost 3 bases to trimming and J lost 5 bases; unmatched junction nucleotides: 5. The CDR3 here is CSASSSGINNEQFF. The DNA read from the CDR3 is TGCAGTGCTAGTTCTAGCGGGATTAACAATGAG.

On this clone itself: The missing CDR3 end, 3 residues past where the read stops, is filled in from the germline J gene. The V call is TRBV7-2, the J call TRBJ1-2; D not certain. Germline V gene sequence: CDR1 SGHTA, CDR2 FQGNSA. The CDR3 has 15 amino acids. The covered CDR3 bases are TGTGCCAGCAGCTTAGGGGCTAGCCCTAACAATGAC. This sequence encodes CASSLGASPNND. The whole CDR3 region reads CASSLGASPNNDYTF.

This clone showed up many times. The CDR3 extends 3 residues past the end of the read, so its final part is completed from the germline J gene. This rearrangement joins TRBV9 to TRBJ2-7; the match to TRBD1 covers 7 bases. The V gene end was trimmed by 2 bases and the J gene end by 2 bases; junction bases not matched to a gene: 4. The CDR3 spans 14 residues. Germline CDR1 reads SGDLS; CDR2 reads YYNGEE. The sequenced part of the CDR3 DNA is TGTGCCAGCAGCGTTGGGACAGCGACCTACGAG. Encoded protein: CASSVGTATYE. The entire CDR3 sequence reads CASSVGTATYEQYF.

Comment on this clone: The DNA ends 3 residues before the CDR3 does, and the rest of the CDR3 is filled in from the germline J gene. This sequence joins TRBV5-1 and TRBJ2-2; tentatively, D is TRBD2 (6 bases). Per germline, CDR1 SGHRS and CDR2 YFSETQ. CDR3 length: 14 residues. V shed 4 bases and J shed 8 bases, with 15 bases lying between them. The CDR3 spells CASSARTKEGELFF. CDR3 bases read: TGCGCCAGCAGCGCCCGGACTAAAGAGGGGGAG.

The sample holds many counts of this clone. The missing CDR3 end, 3 residues past where the read stops, is filled in from the germline J gene. The V call is TRBV19, the J call TRBJ2-1, with 9 bases that match TRBD1. The CDR3 covers 14 residues. Germline loops: CDR1 LNHDA, CDR2 SQIVND (reference sequence). Trimming removed 5 bases from V and 6 bases from J; junction bases left unmatched: 5. Partial CDR3 DNA: TGTGCCAGTAGTTTAACAGGGGGCGGCAATGAG. Protein: CASSLTGGGNE. The complete CDR3 sequence is CASSLTGGGNEQFF.

This clone was counted at least ten times. The CDR3 end lies 3 residues beyond the end of the read and is filled in from the germline J gene. J is TRBJ2-3 and V is TRBV20-1, with D possibly TRBD1 on 6 matching bases. Per germline, CDR1 DFQATT and CDR2 SNEGSKA (reference sequence). CDR3 length: 16 residues. The CDR3 here is CSASLTRTAYQETQYF. Partial CDR3 DNA: TGCAGTGCTAGCCTAACCAGGACAGCCTACCAAGAGACG.

For this clone: The read ends 3 residues early relative to the CDR3; the germline J gene fills the gap. This chain connects TRBV7-9 to TRBJ2-4, with TRBD1 identical over 8 bases. CDR3 length: 13 residues. CDR1 is SEHNR, CDR2 FQNEAQ, per germline (reference sequence). This CDR3 is CASRQDRENGQYF. Incomplete CDR3 DNA: TGTGCCAGCAGACAGGACAGGGAAAATGGT.

This clone was detected ten times or more. The CDR3 is cut off 3 residues early in the read; its end comes from the germline J gene. J is TRBJ2-7 and V is TRBV18, with a weak D call TRBD1 (5 bases). The CDR3 sequence is 14 residues long. V gave up 3 bases and J gave up 6 bases, with 15 bases separating them. From germline, CDR1 is KGHSH and CDR2 LQKENI. CDR3 sequence reads: CASSPQGIVGEQYF. The CDR3 bases that were read are TGTGCCAGCTCACCTCAGGGTATAGTTGGCGAG.

This clone has at least ten counts. Read sequence stops 3 residues before the CDR3 end, and the germline J gene provides the missing end. The rearrangement joins TRBV12-3 or TRBV12-4 to TRBJ2-1; 8 bases line up with TRBD2. The V gene end was trimmed by 3 bases and the J gene end by 0 bases; junction bases not matched to a gene: 1. The CDR3 runs 15 residues. This chain's CDR3 is CASSFSGNSYNEQFF. The DNA read from the CDR3 is TGTGCCAGCAGTTTTAGCGGGAACTCCTACAATGAG.

This clone occurred many times. The chain's CDR3 is CASSSLTGAYGYTF. The DNA read from the CDR3 is TGTGCCAGCAGCTCATTGACAGGGGCCTATGGC. This chain connects TRBV7-2 to TRBJ1-2; 8 bases line up with TRBD1. The CDR3 end is not reached by the read, which stops 3 residues before it; the germline J gene fills it in. From germline, CDR1 is SGHTA and CDR2 FQGNSA. CDR3 size: 14 residues. J gave up 4 bases and V 4 bases, and 5 bases lay outside the gene matches.

This clone was seen at least ten times. The read ends 3 residues early relative to the CDR3; the germline J gene fills the gap. The chain has TRBV14 and TRBJ1-2, with no clear D. Germline CDR1 reads SGHDN; CDR2 reads FVKESK. This CDR3 contains 14 residues. V lost 5 bases to trimming and J lost 0 bases, with 10 bases between them. The CDR3 protein is CASSFDKANYGYTF. Partial CDR3 DNA: TGTGCCAGCAGCTTTGACAAGGCTAACTATGGC.

This clone was recorded many times. The CDR3 end lies 3 residues beyond the end of the read and is filled in from the germline J gene. This chain uses TRBV18 with TRBJ1-4; TRBD1 matches 7 bases. The V segment lost 3 bases and the J segment 7 bases; nucleotides outside the gene matches: 11. This CDR3 is 16 amino acids long. CDR1 is KGHSH and CDR2 is LQKENI in the germline V gene. The CDR3 loop reads CASSPPNGQAGEKLFF. The sequenced part of the CDR3 DNA is TGTGCCAGCTCACCGCCAAACGGACAGGCGGGTGAAAAA.